This is a list of T cell receptor beta chains from one sample in a study of blood T cell repertoires in COVID-19. The data were produced by immunoSEQ multiplex PCR, yet TCRdb's version contains in-frame clones alone and is incomplete. Here the sample spans around 300,000 clones, approximately 85% being singletons. Input material: peripheral blood. All receptors come from a woman aged 70 to 79 with acute or convalescent COVID-19. Each CDR3 is given with its conserved first and last residue. The D gene is left open where the match is weak. Part of the rows lack a size; the others show once, few, many or a class for expanded clones.

V gene: TRBV28
clone size: NA
J gene: TRBJ1-6
D gene: NA
CDR3 protein: CASSLRIAAQRGSPLHF
CDR3 DNA: TGTGCCAGCAGTTTAAGGATTGCGGCGCAAAGGGGTTCACCCCTCCACTTT

V gene: TRBV7-2
clone size: NA
J gene: TRBJ1-5
D gene: NA
CDR3 protein: CASSSGHPPSSPQHF
CDR3 DNA: TGTGCCAGCAGCTCGGGACATCCCCCATCGTCACCCCAGCATTTT

V gene: TRBV6-6
clone size: NA
J gene: TRBJ2-2
D gene: NA
CDR3 protein: CASSDGTGGELFF
CDR3 DNA: TGTGCCAGCTCTGACGGAACAGGAGGGGAGCTGTTTTTT

V gene: TRBV20-1
clone size: NA
J gene: TRBJ2-5
D gene: NA
CDR3 protein: CSASWGRETQYF
CDR3 DNA: TGCAGTGCTAGTTGGGGGAGGGAGACCCAGTACTTC

V gene: TRBV5-5
clone size: NA
J gene: TRBJ1-2
D gene: NA
CDR3 protein: CASSFGTGANYGYTF
CDR3 DNA: TGTGCCAGCAGCTTTGGGACGGGAGCTAACTATGGCTACACCTTC

V gene: TRBV2
clone size: NA
J gene: TRBJ2-1
D gene: TRBD2
CDR3 protein: CAGTSGGVYNEQFF
CDR3 DNA: TGTGCCGGGACTAGCGGGGGGGTTTACAATGAGCAGTTCTTC

V gene: TRBV5-1
clone size: NA
J gene: TRBJ1-6
D gene: TRBD1
CDR3 protein: CASSPIPGTGSSPLHF
CDR3 DNA: TGCGCCAGCAGCCCCATCCCCGGGACAGGGTCCTCACCCCTCCACTTT

V gene: TRBV4-2
clone size: NA
J gene: TRBJ2-1
D gene: TRBD2
CDR3 protein: CASSLSWGGNEQFF
CDR3 DNA: TGTGCCAGCAGCCTTTCCTGGGGGGGCAATGAGCAGTTCTTC

V gene: TRBV9
clone size: NA
J gene: TRBJ2-2
D gene: TRBD2
CDR3 protein: CASSPWTSGGFSGELFF
CDR3 DNA: TGTGCCAGCAGCCCCTGGACTAGCGGGGGTTTTTCCGGGGAGCTGTTTTTT

V gene: TRBV19
clone size: NA
J gene: TRBJ1-1
D gene: NA
CDR3 protein: CASKGKGDTEAFF
CDR3 DNA: TGTGCCAGTAAGGGGAAAGGAGACACTGAAGCTTTCTTT

V gene: TRBV7-7
clone size: NA
J gene: TRBJ2-1
D gene: TRBD1
CDR3 protein: CASSPDRGRNEQFF
CDR3 DNA: TGTGCTAGCAGCCCTGACAGGGGCAGGAATGAGCAGTTCTTC

V gene: TRBV18
clone size: NA
J gene: TRBJ1-2
D gene: NA
CDR3 protein: CASSRTGQDYGYTF
CDR3 DNA: TGTGCCAGCTCACGCACTGGACAAGACTATGGCTACACCTTC

V gene: TRBV11-3
clone size: NA
J gene: TRBJ1-3
D gene: NA
CDR3 protein: CASSFRIGGSGNTIYF
CDR3 DNA: TGTGCCAGCAGCTTCCGAATAGGGGGCTCTGGAAACACCATATATTTT

V gene: TRBV6-1
clone size: NA
J gene: TRBJ1-4
D gene: NA
CDR3 protein: CASSEVIGGKLFF
CDR3 DNA: TGTGCCAGCAGTGAAGTGATCGGAGGAAAACTGTTTTTT

V gene: TRBV2
clone size: NA
J gene: TRBJ2-2
D gene: NA
CDR3 protein: CASSVGGAASNTGELFF
CDR3 DNA: TGTGCCAGCAGTGTGGGGGGGGCGGCCTCGAACACCGGGGAGCTGTTTTTT

V gene: TRBV7-3
clone size: NA
J gene: TRBJ2-2
D gene: TRBD2
CDR3 protein: CASSPISGGWTGELFF
CDR3 DNA: TGTGCCAGCAGCCCAATCAGCGGGGGCTGGACCGGGGAGCTGTTTTTT

V gene: TRBV29-1
clone size: NA
J gene: TRBJ1-2
D gene: NA
CDR3 protein: CSVEDLGHYGYTF
CDR3 DNA: TGCAGCGTTGAAGATCTGGGCCACTATGGCTACACCTTC

V gene: TRBV7-2
clone size: NA
J gene: TRBJ2-1
D gene: TRBD2
CDR3 protein: CASSFLAGDYNEQFF
CDR3 DNA: TGTGCCAGCAGCTTCCTAGCGGGGGATTACAATGAGCAGTTCTTC

V gene: TRBV6-5
clone size: NA
J gene: TRBJ2-7
D gene: NA
CDR3 protein: CASRPTGEGYEQYF
CDR3 DNA: TGTGCCAGCAGACCGACAGGGGAGGGCTACGAGCAGTACTTC

V gene: TRBV6-5
clone size: NA
J gene: TRBJ2-7
D gene: TRBD1
CDR3 protein: CASSYRDRGFEQYF
CDR3 DNA: TGTGCCAGCAGTTACAGGGACAGGGGATTCGAGCAGTACTTC

V gene: TRBV19
clone size: NA
J gene: TRBJ1-2
D gene: NA
CDR3 protein: CASSIAGNYGYTF
CDR3 DNA: TGTGCCAGTAGTATTGCAGGGAACTATGGCTACACCTTC

V gene: TRBV29-1
clone size: NA
J gene: TRBJ1-1
D gene: NA
CDR3 protein: CSVGRGAAAEAFF
CDR3 DNA: TGCAGCGTAGGGAGGGGGGCCGCCGCTGAAGCTTTCTTT

V gene: TRBV6-5
clone size: NA
J gene: TRBJ1-6
D gene: TRBD1
CDR3 protein: CASSYSRVTGDSPLHF
CDR3 DNA: TGTGCCAGCAGTTACTCGAGAGTGACAGGGGATTCACCCCTCCACTTT

V gene: TRBV19
clone size: NA
J gene: TRBJ1-5
D gene: NA
CDR3 protein: CASSIGGSNQPQHF
CDR3 DNA: TGTGCCAGTAGTATCGGCGGTAGCAATCAGCCCCAGCATTTT

V gene: TRBV7-9
clone size: NA
J gene: TRBJ2-5
D gene: NA
CDR3 protein: CASSSEPTGSETQYF
CDR3 DNA: TGTGCCAGCAGCTCCGAGCCTACAGGGTCCGAGACCCAGTACTTC

V gene: TRBV2
clone size: once
J gene: TRBJ1-3
D gene: NA
CDR3 protein: CASSREVAGNTIYF
CDR3 DNA: TGTGCCAGCAGTCGTGAGGTCGCTGGAAACACCATATATTTT

V gene: TRBV11-3
clone size: NA
J gene: TRBJ1-1
D gene: NA
CDR3 protein: CASSLGVHTEAFF
CDR3 DNA: TGTGCCAGCAGCTTAGGCGTTCACACTGAAGCTTTCTTT

V gene: TRBV7-6
clone size: NA
J gene: TRBJ1-1
D gene: TRBD1
CDR3 protein: CASSLQGATNTEAFF
CDR3 DNA: TGTGCCAGCAGCTTACAGGGGGCGACGAACACTGAAGCTTTCTTT

V gene: TRBV7-2
clone size: NA
J gene: TRBJ2-2
D gene: NA
CDR3 protein: CASSPRGNTGELFF
CDR3 DNA: TGTGCCAGCAGCCCGAGAGGGAACACCGGGGAGCTGTTTTTT

V gene: TRBV7-2
clone size: NA
J gene: TRBJ1-1
D gene: NA
CDR3 protein: CASSLAGAAGARNTEAFF
CDR3 DNA: TGTGCCAGCAGCTTAGCGGGAGCGGCAGGGGCCCGCAACACTGAAGCTTTCTTT